This TCR beta chain was sequenced in a study of cytomegalovirus exposure and HLA in healthy donors (dated by TCRdb to 2016 to 2017). Broadly, across the study: In an earlier analysis of approximately 500 of the donors, 276 Gb of sequence data and just under 120 million unique TCR beta sequences from 150 million to 200 million T cells were reported. An early release that covered fewer than 800 HLA-typed donors contained about 300 gigabases of sequencing data and roughly 84 million unique TCR sequences. The genetic ancestry cluster associated with self-reported Caucasian donors included 70% to 85% of the roughly 400 genotyped donors. The aim of the study was to test whether cataloging public T cell receptors could identify signatures of past pathogen exposure. The study profiled the T cell repertoires of hundreds of subjects by immunosequencing and related them to cytomegalovirus serostatus. A separate validation cohort of about 110 different subjects was used in addition to the approximately 610-subject first cohort. To predict cytomegalovirus infection status, the study brought together high-throughput TCR immunosequencing, statistical association of individual TCRs with disease status, and machine learning. To study patterns of TCR occurrence, a later analysis re-analyzed previously published TCR beta repertoires from around 660 donors and added high-resolution HLA genotyping. The later analysis used no new phenotypic data to find candidate immune exposures, relying instead on TCR beta sequences and their occurrence across donors. In an earlier analysis of roughly 580 of the donors, high-throughput TCR beta sequencing was used to judge whether each TCR beta V gene segment behaved as functional or pseudogenic. Donor age, sex, ethnicity and CMV serostatus were compiled alongside the repertoire data. A later genetic analysis used genome-wide SNP genotypes for about 60% of the roughly 700 donors, treating that subset as a discovery cohort. All discovery cohort repertoires had been generated on a single sequencing platform. Both class I and class II loci were covered by HLA typing, at four-digit resolution. Typing coverage differed by locus: A, B, C, DRB1 and DQB1 were typed in about 620-640 donors, DQA1 in approximately 520, DPA1 in some 610, and DPB1 in just under 480. About 5 DR-DQ haplotypes were handled as single units for association and clustering, since linkage in the cohort was strong. Among some 400 genotyped donors of the cohort, an average of roughly 230,000 unique TCR beta nucleotide sequences was sequenced per donor, of which approximately 19% were non-productive. Overall results and qualifications from the work: It was suggested by the authors that the approach could potentially be generalized to other disease states and immunological phenotypes. Most CMV-associated TCR beta chains appeared to be HLA-restricted in a later analysis, and the HLA associations seemed to be driven largely by CMV exposure. In a later analysis, the rate of TCR association differed among HLA loci, with DRB1 alleles having the most associated TCRs and HLA-C alleles having the fewest. A later genetic analysis reported fewer N-insertions in productive TCRs among donors in an Asian-associated ancestry cluster than the roughly 700-donor mean. The 87-base-pair reads could not distinguish some IMGT-functional V segments, including TRBV6-2 and TRBV6-3, so those segments were excluded. A cluster of highly shared sequence variants was judged likely to represent a technical artifact of the sequencing pipeline. This cohort had only TCR beta chains sequenced, and the lack of alpha or paired-chain data limited which features could be detected. A further reported finding was that TCR beta sequences accurately predicted the HLA-A and HLA-B alleles for most subjects in the first cohort. Most TCR sequences were seen in very few donors, while some public TCRs were found in many individuals. For the cohort, immune exposure information was limited to CMV serostatus. When HLA alleles, especially DR and DQ, strongly co-occurred, TCR associations were difficult to assign to individual alleles. Because counts were too low, approximately 18 rarely observed V segments, including chromosome 9 orphons, were excluded from the earlier analysis of 500 to 700 of the donors. Compared with equally common non-associated chains, HLA-associated TCR beta chains in a later analysis were more clonally expanded and had lower generation probabilities. Because some donors lacked HLA typing at each locus, the association tests relied only on the typed subset. Linkage disequilibrium might explain the correlated functional status among segregating V segments, but an unknown experimental factor could not be ruled out. The classifier was reported to diagnose cytomegalovirus status with high specificity and sensitivity in both the original cohort and the validation cohort. At a false discovery rate of 0.05, a later analysis linked about 17,000 TCR beta sequences to specific HLA alleles. A later genetic analysis associated a missense DCLRE1C variant with V-gene and J-gene trimming of TCR beta chains, and an independent cohort replicated the association. Broadly in line with IMGT annotations, most TCR beta V segments showed up in productive rearrangements about 90% or about 30% of the time in an earlier analysis of a few hundred of the donors. A total of 164 TCR beta chains were listed by the study as associated with cytomegalovirus. A few of the identified cytomegalovirus-associated TCR beta chains were confirmed in vitro to be specific for cytomegalovirus antigens. In a later analysis, several top co-occurrence clusters were reported to appear linked to parvovirus B19, influenza, CMV and Epstein-Barr virus. The presence/absence analyses assumed that sequencing depth was roughly uniform across donors, and that assumption may not be true.

Of note for this clone: Its recognized antigen is unknown. There are no base qualities to consult, and no much larger clone falls within one base.

Libraries were constructed by the immunoSEQ multiplex PCR assay. For the multiplex PCR, a mixture combining 60 forward primers for TCR Vbeta segments and 13 reverse primers for TCR Jbeta segments was used. A multiplex PCR assay on genomic DNA amplified the CDR3 region of rearranged TCR beta genes. The amplified TCR beta libraries were sequenced on the Illumina HiSeq System as 87-base-pair reads. The original methods were these. In a later analysis, some 80 million unique TCR beta chains were counted across the roughly 670 repertoires, and around 10 million of these chains were shared by at least two donors. Raw reads were error-corrected and collapsed into unique sequences by a nearest-neighbor algorithm in which closely related sequences were merged to remove PCR and sequencing errors. To assign V, D and J gene segments, CDR3 sequences were aligned to IMGT reference sequences. For a sequence to be retained, a match of at least six nucleotides was required to both a V gene segment and a J gene segment. A rearrangement was called productive if the CDR3 had no stop codons and remained in frame with V and J, and every other rearrangement was called non-productive. Following IMGT convention, CDR3 was defined as the stretch from the second conserved V-encoded cysteine to the conserved J-encoded phenylalanine. In an earlier analysis of some 550 of the donors, sequences lacking an unambiguous match to a single V gene segment were excluded. An earlier analysis of approximately 590 of the donors classified V segments as functional when productive rearrangements were above 56.7% and as segregating when the standard deviation between donors was above 5%. To diagnose cytomegalovirus status from the catalog of TCR beta chain sequences, a statistical classification framework was built. V and J gene assignment, in a later analysis, came from comparing TCR nucleotide sequences with IMGT/GENE-DB human TR gene sequences. Using the TCRdist pipeline, a later analysis assigned CDR3 sequences along with most-parsimonious VDJ recombination scenarios. A later analysis defined each TCR beta chain by its CDR3 amino acid sequence plus V-gene family, and excluded reads lacking a unique V-gene family. A later analysis removed several hundred highly shared, low-generation-probability nucleotide sequences to deal with suspected cross-contamination and a sequencing artifact. A later analysis calculated a clonal expansion index for each public chain from normalized within-repertoire ranks of inferred template counts. A later analysis computed generation probabilities with a VDJ recombination model fitted to out-of-frame rearrangements, and checked the results against IGoR. In a later analysis, hypergeometric tests were used to score TCR-TCR, TCR-HLA and TCR-CMV co-occurrence, with a repertoire-size bias correction applied to TCR pairs. False discovery rates were estimated in a later analysis by permuting HLA or CMV assignments 20 times. A later analysis grouped co-occurring TCRs with DBSCAN, adding TCRdist sequence similarity when clustering within HLA-allele-positive subsets. For co-occurrence clustering, repertoires with fewer than 30,000 or more than 120,000 public chains were excluded, along with four to six repertoires with anomalous nucleotide sharing. This immuneACCESS table, as held by TCRdb, lists in-frame sequences with V and J called but not all clones. Of the missing ones, under half trace to an unresolved V gene in checked studies; the others have no known cause. V, J and clone size reflect that table, while D and trimming were determined from the DNA. The table for this sample lists roughly 150,000 clones; about four fifths of them were counted only once. The biggest ten clones account for about 4% of the sample.

The cohort consisted of 666 healthy bone marrow donors. Cohort members were all nominally healthy when sampled, although unrecorded immune exposures were likely present. The donor tested CMV seropositive, placing the donor among the 289 seropositive members of the cohort. Every donor gave a peripheral blood sample, and the peripheral blood mononuclear cells from that sample were used for TCR beta sequencing. Genomic DNA was extracted from the blood cell samples with the Qiagen DNeasy Blood Extraction Kit. There are 13 amino acids in the CDR3, from cysteine to phenylalanine inclusive. Just CDR3 DNA is preserved here, 39 bases in frame from base 1. Here V drops 4 bases and J drops 6 bases, and the junction holds 6 bases not matched to any gene. The germline V gene yields SGDLS for CDR1 and YYNGEE for CDR2.

This clonotype originated in a man aged 45-65 years in good health and CMV-seropositive. Sequenced sample: PBMCs. The V gene is TRBV9 and the J gene is TRBJ2-7; 8 bases in between match TRBD2. CDR3 sequence: CASSSSGSGEQYF. At the DNA level, the sequence is TGTGCCAGCAGCTCCAGCGGGAGTGGCGAGCAGTACTTC.